This TCR beta chain came from a study of vaccination and CD4 T cells after COVID-19. Overall study context: Sampling that followed vaccination took place a median around 71 days after dose two, within a range of 14 to 241. Cultures acting as controls obtained a CEFX pool, an HIV-1 Nef pool, or no peptide. Overall study findings and caveats: Detection of a median about 90% of reactive clones in convalescent patients was confined to the period after vaccination.

The Oncomine TCR Beta short-read assay sequenced DNA from cultured CD4+ T cells. MiXCR was run by TCRdb on the PCR reads, yielding one entry per CDR3 protein. The sample has about 15,000 distinct CDR3 sequences; around 59% are singletons. Treatment here: approximately 10-day PBMC culture with coronavirus spike peptide pools or control peptides (ViraFEST assay). Peptide-pool expansion of antigen-specific T cells preceded TCR sequencing in ViraFEST. For this clonotype: Its antigen is unidentified.

With 4 bases removed from V and 7 bases from J, the gap between germline ends came to 11 bases. The CDR3 is 13 residues long. Looked up from germline, CDR1 is MNHNS and CDR2 is SASEGT. This chain links TRBV6-1 with TRBJ2-1; D not resolved. The source is a human donor who had recovered from COVID-19. Material: CD4+ T cells from blood, cultured in vitro, obtained after SARS-CoV-2 vaccination. The CDR3, as DNA: TGTGCCAGCAGTGTGTCATTGTCGAATGAGCAGTTCTTC. Amino acids: CASSVSLSNEQFF.